The sequence of this TCR beta chain was determined in a study of Graves' ophthalmopathy and Graves' hyperthyroidism. Overall study findings and caveats: Blood also held most thyroid clonotypes expanded above 0.001 frequency. Between ophthalmopathy and stable hyperthyroidism, a 13-signature model drew a separation with approximately 90% sensitivity and approximately 79% specificity.

The TCR beta CDR3 regions underwent amplification from RNA transcripts. First-round RT-PCR with HTBI primers preceded a second-round multiplex PCR. TCRdb re-called the multiplex PCR reads through MiXCR, storing one row per CDR3 protein. In the table there are 240,000 or so distinct CDR3 sequences, less than 55% of which are singletons. A remark on this clonotype: Antigen specificity is unknown. The CDR3 does not end in the conserved phenylalanine or tryptophan, so this is likely a read error.

Ophthalmopathy donors showed moderate-to-severe activity, CAS ≥3, NOSPECS ≥4 and a duration under 3 months. The PBMCs had their origin in around 10 ml of fresh peripheral blood. The germline gives CDR1 LNHDA, CDR2 SQIVND (reference sequence). The CDR3 has 13 amino acids. Between the trimmed V and J ends, which lost 4 bases and 3 bases, there was a span of 10 bases. The chain is built from TRBV19 and TRBJ2-7, with D possibly being TRBD2 (6 bases). Material for sequencing was peripheral blood. The source of this sequence is an adult man with Graves' ophthalmopathy. CDR3 sequence: CASSTGRFYEQYL. The CDR3 nucleotides read TGTGCCAGTAGTACCGGGAGATTCTACGAGCAGTACCTC.